This entry lists 10 T cell receptor beta chains sequenced from one sample in a study of blood T cells in healthy people across ages. Sample-barcoded 5' priming and a J-beta primer mix drove a second PCR of 7 to 11 cycles. TCRdb passed the 5' RACE reads through MiXCR, listing each CDR3 protein once. The sample has around 1.5 million distinct CDR3 sequences; around 42% are singletons. Sequenced material: blood. Source of these receptors: a woman between 18 and 30 years old in good health.

This clonotype is a singleton in its sample. This may stem from a read error, because a much larger clone lies one nucleotide away. J is TRBJ1-4 and V is TRBV20-1, with 7 positions matching TRBD1. The CDR3 covers 12 residues. Per germline, CDR1 DFQATT and CDR2 SNEGSKA (reference sequence). The CDR3 spells CSLQGGNEELFF. Here the CDR3 DNA reads TGCAGTCTTCAGGGGGGCAATGAAGAACTGTTTTTT.

This clonotype turned up a few times. The chain recombines TRBV12-3 or TRBV12-4 with TRBJ1-1; D uncertain. The CDR3 has 13 amino acids. The germline V and J ends were trimmed by 3 bases and 3 bases, with 8 bases remaining between them. CDR3 sequence: CASSLSQHTEAFF. CDR3 sequence (DNA): TGTGCCAGCAGTTTGAGCCAGCACACTGAAGCTTTCTTT.

The chain links TRBV10-1 to TRBJ2-5; 12 bases agree with TRBD2. The CDR3 loop spans 14 amino acids. J gave up 5 bases and V 10 bases, and 8 bases lay outside the gene matches. Germline V gene sequence: CDR1 WNHNN, CDR2 SYGVQD (reference sequence). CDR3 loop: CATSTSGSGETQYF. The CDR3 DNA reads TGCGCCACTTCGACTAGCGGGAGTGGTGAGACCCAGTACTTC.

J is TRBJ2-2 and V is TRBV14; D is unresolved. Germline CDR1 SGHDN, CDR2 FVKESK. V lost 0 bases, J lost 7 bases, and 12 bases lay in between. The CDR3 runs to 15 residues. The CDR3 here is CASSQDPQYGGELFF. The CDR3 DNA is TGTGCCAGCAGCCAAGACCCACAGTACGGCGGGGAGCTGTTTTTT.

The rearrangement joins TRBV21-1 to TRBJ2-3; the tabulated D call, TRBD2, remains unverified against the DNA. TRBV21-1 is a pseudogene segment. The CDR3 is 16 residues long. This CDR3 reads CASSIPSGDSTGTQYF. CDR3 DNA sequence: TGTGCCAGCAGCATCCCCAGCGGAGATAGCACAGGTACGCAGTATTTT.

On this clonotype itself: Compared with germline, one end of the junction differs, possibly owing to a read error. The chain joins TRBV28 to TRBJ2-1, with a tentative D call TRBD2 (6 bases). The germline V gene encodes CDR1 MDHEN and CDR2 SYDVKM. CDR3 length equals 13 residues. CDR3 loop: CTSRRLDYNEQFF. The CDR3 DNA follows: TGTACCAGCAGAAGACTAGACTACAATGAGCAGTTCTTC.

This clonotype was seen more than once but under ten times. The chain uses TRBV5-1 and TRBJ1-1; D gene unclear. Germline CDR1 reads SGHRS; CDR2 reads YFSETQ. The V end was cut by 4 bases, the J end by 0 bases, with 10 bases between. CDR3 length equals 14 residues. Written as DNA, the CDR3 is TGCGCCAGCAGCCCCGCTCGGCTGAACACTGAAGCTTTCTTT. Residues: CASSPARLNTEAFF.

V usage is TRBV27 and J usage is TRBJ1-5, with D perhaps TRBD1 (5 bases). CDR1 is MNHEY and CDR2 is SMNVEV in the germline V gene (reference sequence). V lost 2 bases to trimming and J lost 1 base, with 18 bases between them. This CDR3 has 18 amino acids. DNA for the CDR3: TGTGCCAGCAGTTTAGTGCGGGACGGCCGTCTAAGCAATCAGCCCCAGCATTTT. Translated, it gives CASSLVRDGRLSNQPQHF.

In DNA form, the CDR3 reads TGTGCCAGCAGCCATGGACAGGGATTATGGATTCAGTACTTC. This gives the protein CASSHGQGLWIQYF. The rearrangement links TRBV3-1 to TRBJ2-4, with TRBD1 matching 8 bases. CDR1 and CDR2 (germline): LGHDT, YNNKEL (reference sequence). The CDR3 runs to 14 residues. The trim removed 3 bases at V and 10 bases at J, leaving 8 bases unmatched.

About this clonotype: At one of its ends the junction is not consistent with the germline gene, which may arise from a read error. The gene calls are TRBV3-1 and TRBJ2-1; D is ambiguous. CDR1 is LGHDT, CDR2 YNNKEL, per germline (reference sequence). The CDR3 is made up of 12 amino acids. This chain's CDR3 is CASSQVAGEQFF. CDR3 DNA sequence: TGCGCCAGCAGCCAAGTTGCAGGTGAGCAGTTCTTC.